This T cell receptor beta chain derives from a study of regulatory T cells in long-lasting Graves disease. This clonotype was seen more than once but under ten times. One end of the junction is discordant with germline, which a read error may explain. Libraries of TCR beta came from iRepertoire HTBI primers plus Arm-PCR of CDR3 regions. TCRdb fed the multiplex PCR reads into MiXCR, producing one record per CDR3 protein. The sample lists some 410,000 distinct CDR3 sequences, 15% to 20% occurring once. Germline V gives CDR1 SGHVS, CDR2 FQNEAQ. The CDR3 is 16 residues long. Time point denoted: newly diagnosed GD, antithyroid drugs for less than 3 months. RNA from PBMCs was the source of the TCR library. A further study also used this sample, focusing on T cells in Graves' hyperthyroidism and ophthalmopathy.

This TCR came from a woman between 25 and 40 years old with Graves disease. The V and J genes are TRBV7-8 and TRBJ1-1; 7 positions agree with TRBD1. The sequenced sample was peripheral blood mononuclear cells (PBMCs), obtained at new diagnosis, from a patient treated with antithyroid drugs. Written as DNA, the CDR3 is TGTGCCAGCAGACTCGAGGTGACAGGGCCGAACATTGAAGCTTTCTTT. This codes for CASRLEVTGPNIEAFF. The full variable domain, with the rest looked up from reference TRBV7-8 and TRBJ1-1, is GAGVSQSPRYKVAKRGQDVALRCDPISGHVSLFWYQQALGQGPEFLTYFQNEAQLDKSGLPSDRFFAERPEGSVSTLKIQRTQQEDSAVYLCASRLEVTGPNIEAFFGQGTRLTVV.